One and the same sample provided the 9 T cell receptor beta chains below, sequenced in a study of shared clonotypes between healthy human individuals (dated by TCRdb to between 2020 and 2021). Library preparation employed the immunoSEQ multiplex PCR assay. TCRdb's version of the immuneACCESS table is confined to in-frame rearrangements and falls short of the full clone set. An unresolved V gene accounts for under half of the shortfall where checked; the remainder is of unknown origin. The sample has under 1,100,000 clones on record, approximately 80% of them singletons. Together, the top ten hold 0.6% to 0.7% of the sample. The specimen sequenced was memory CD4+ T cells from PBMCs. Explained via the paper, the cell subset or site label denotes: CD45RA-negative fraction. These receptors were taken from a man aged 18 to 30 in good health. Some clones in this sample may be carry-over from other donors' samples.

This chain links TRBV5-1 with TRBJ1-1; 8 bases agree with TRBD1. There are 14 residues in the CDR3. Trimming removed 5 bases from V and 1 base from J; junction bases left unmatched: 4. Germline V lookup: CDR1 SGHRS, CDR2 YFSETQ. CDR3: CASSMDRANTEAFF. The CDR3 nucleotides read TGCGCCAGCAGTATGGACAGGGCGAACACTGAAGCTTTCTTT.

The chain recombines TRBV28 with TRBJ1-3, with 7 bases lining up with TRBD1. Germline values: CDR1 MDHEN, CDR2 SYDVKM. Trimming cost V 6 bases and J 0 bases; bases outside gene matches: 11. This CDR3 is built from 17 residues. CDR3 loop: CASSRDSINHSGNTIYF. The CDR3 nucleotides are TGTGCCAGCAGCCGGGACAGCATTAACCACTCTGGAAACACCATATATTTT. The entire variable domain, with the rest obtained from reference TRBV28 and TRBJ1-3, is as follows: DVKVTQSSRYLVKRTGEKVFLECVQDMDHENMFWYRQDPGLGLRLIYFSYDVKMKEKGDIPEGYSVSREKKERFSLILESASTNQTSMYLCASSRDSINHSGNTIYFGEGSWLTVV.

The J gene is TRBJ2-3, the V gene TRBV27; 8 bases line up with TRBD2. This CDR3 has 18 amino acids. V gave up 2 bases and J gave up 0 bases; unmatched junction bases: 10. Germline V gives CDR1 MNHEY, CDR2 SMNVEV (reference sequence). Written as DNA, the CDR3 is TGTGCCAGCAGTTTAGGGAGGCGTCTAGCGGGCAGCACAGATACGCAGTATTTT. It yields the protein CASSLGRRLAGSTDTQYF.

This clone was counted a single time. The rearrangement joins TRBV15 to TRBJ1-1; 8 positions match TRBD1. Germline trimming cut 1 base from V and 11 bases from J; bases unmatched to any gene: 9. Germline loops: CDR1 LNHNV, CDR2 YYDKDF (reference sequence). The CDR3 is 14 amino acids. The CDR3 spells CATSRVESGGDAFF. For the CDR3, the DNA is TGTGCCACCAGCAGAGTCGAGTCAGGGGGCGACGCTTTCTTT.

The rearrangement joins TRBV6-5 to TRBJ2-1, with a tentative D call TRBD2 (6 bases). Germline V gene sequence: CDR1 MNHEY, CDR2 SVGAGI. V lost 0 bases, J lost 7 bases, and 16 bases lay in between. This CDR3 is built from 16 residues. CDR3 loop: CASSYSIQGGVNEQFF. The CDR3 bases are TGTGCCAGCAGTTACTCGATTCAAGGAGGGGTGAATGAGCAGTTCTTC.

This rearrangement joins TRBV28 to TRBJ1-5; 10 bases line up with TRBD1. Germline V gene sequence: CDR1 MDHEN, CDR2 SYDVKM. The junction had 10 bases not matched to a gene; V was cut back by 6 bases and J by 5 bases. The CDR3 runs to 16 residues. Here the CDR3 DNA reads TGTGCCAGCAGCCCTACCGGGACAGGGGCCGATCAGCCCCAGCATTTT. Translation: CASSPTGTGADQPQHF. Combining the CDR3 with reference TRBV28 and TRBJ1-5 gives the whole variable domain DVKVTQSSRYLVKRTGEKVFLECVQDMDHENMFWYRQDPGLGLRLIYFSYDVKMKEKGDIPEGYSVSREKKERFSLILESASTNQTSMYLCASSPTGTGADQPQHFGDGTRLSIL.

This chain connects TRBV10-1 to TRBJ1-5; no clear D. The CDR3 is 13 residues long. Germline values: CDR1 WNHNN, CDR2 SYGVQD (reference sequence). The V end lost 2 bases, the J end lost 2 bases, and 4 bases lay between the germline ends. CDR3 amino acids: CASSETGNQPQHF. The CDR3 DNA sequence: TGCGCCAGCAGTGAGACGGGCAATCAGCCCCAGCATTTT.

The chain recombines TRBV5-1 with TRBJ2-3; no firm D call. Germline V gene data show CDR1 as SGHRS and CDR2 as YFSETQ. The CDR3 sequence is 11 residues long. V lost 5 bases to trimming and J lost 2 bases, with 3 bases between them. The CDR3 loop reads CASRDTDTQYF. CDR3 DNA sequence: TGCGCCAGCAGGGACACAGATACGCAGTATTTT.

This clone was seen only a few times. The rearrangement links TRBV2 to TRBJ1-2; D may be TRBD1 (6 bases). Deletions cut 6 bases from V and 8 bases from J, with 22 bases between. The CDR3 consists of 15 residues. Germline values: CDR1 SNHLY, CDR2 FYNNEI. The CDR3 DNA sequence: TGTGCCAGCAGCACATCCTACCGGGACACCCGCGGCTACACCTTC. It is translated as CASSTSYRDTRGYTF.